The clone carrying this TCR beta chain is a singleton in its sample. The sample originates from a study of blood T cell repertoires in COVID-19. This CDR3 is built from 14 residues. CDR1 and CDR2 (germline): LNHDA, SQIVND (reference sequence). J gave up 0 bases and V 7 bases, and 2 bases lay outside the gene matches. Original data processing: Amplification from reference gene primers served as the basis for estimated nucleated cell counts. Produced via immunoSEQ multiplex PCR; TCRdb's table is partial and in-frame only. That table gives V, J and clone size, and the DNA gave D and trimming. The table includes about 15,000 clones, approximately 83% detected once.

The V and J genes are TRBV19 and TRBJ2-2; TRBD2 agrees at 7 bases. The sequence was collected from a human donor in a cohort sampled during active COVID-19. Specimen: peripheral blood. The CDR3 spells CASTAGANTGELFF. In DNA, the CDR3 is TGTGCCAGTACGGCGGGGGCGAACACCGGGGAGCTGTTTTTT.